Listed below are T cell receptor beta chains from one sample, sequenced in a study of shared clonotypes between healthy human individuals. Generated by immunoSEQ multiplex PCR, the TCRdb table keeps only in-frame clones and is missing some. The sample consists of around 2.3 million clones, roughly 95% of them appearing once. Sequencing used naive CD4+ T cells sorted from blood. The receptors derive from a man younger than 35 in good health. CDR3s include the opening cysteine and the closing phenylalanine or tryptophan. D genes are given only for firm matches.

V	J	D	DNA	CDR3
TRBV7-2	TRBJ2-1	-	TGTGCCAGCAGCTTAGTAGTGTTGGGCGGGATAAGGAATGAGCAGTTCTTC	CASSLVVLGGIRNEQFF
TRBV7-2	TRBJ2-2	-	TGTGCCAGCAGCCCCCCCTGGGGGCGGGGAATCGGGGAGCTGTTTTTT	CASSPPWGRGIGELFF
TRBV6-1	TRBJ2-7	TRBD1	TGTGCCAGCCGGGACAGGGGATACGAGCAGTACTTC	CASRDRGYEQYF
TRBV2	TRBJ2-7	TRBD1	TGTGCCAGCAGTGACCGGGACAGCTCCTACGAGCAGTACTTC	CASSDRDSSYEQYF
TRBV30	TRBJ2-1	TRBD2	TGTGCCTGGAGCGGGGGGAGCTACAATGAGCAGTTCTTC	CAWSGGSYNEQFF
TRBV5-1	TRBJ2-7	-	TGCGCCAGCAGCACAACGACAGGTAGCAGCGAGCAGTACTTC	CASSTTTGSSEQYF
TRBV19	TRBJ1-6	-	TGTGCCAGTAGTCTTGGGTCGGAGGTAGGATCACCCCTCCACTTT	CASSLGSEVGSPLHF
TRBV4-3	TRBJ2-5	TRBD2	TGCGCCAGCAGCCAAGAAGCTAGCGGGGGACAAGAGACCCAGTACTTC	CASSQEASGGQETQYF
TRBV19	TRBJ2-2	TRBD1	TGTGCCAGTAGCGACAGGGGCACCGGGGAGCTGTTTTTT	CASSDRGTGELFF
TRBV6-5	TRBJ1-3	-	TGTGCCACTGCGGCCCCGGCCGCTGGAAACACCATATATTTT	CATAAPAAGNTIYF